This record looks at one T cell receptor (beta chain) sequence and its context. This specimen comes from a study of blood T cell repertoires in COVID-19. V was shortened by 3 bases and J by 2 bases, with 11 bases between the two germline ends. This CDR3 is built from 15 residues. Germline lookup yields CDR1 LGHNA and CDR2 YNFKEQ. TCRdb's copy holds only in-frame clones and misses some; the assay was immunoSEQ multiplex PCR. This repertoire shows about 95,000 clones, about 87% found once; its top ten account for about a sixth. The source material was peripheral blood. The V gene is TRBV4-2, the J gene TRBJ1-3, with D uncertain. The TCR was taken from a human donor in a cohort sampled during active COVID-19. CDR3 coding DNA: TGTGCCAGCAGCCAGGCGGAGACTCCTGGAAACACCATATATTTT. Translating it yields CASSQAETPGNTIYF.